Shown below are 28 T cell receptor beta chains from a single sample sequenced in a study of cytomegalovirus exposure and HLA in healthy donors. The PCR ran on 60 Vbeta and 13 Jbeta primers. Assay used: immunoSEQ multiplex PCR; TCRdb lists only in-frame clones, some missing. The top ten hold more than 4.5% of the sample, which has some 140,000 clones, roughly 77% seen once. Material: PBMCs. The receptors come from a man aged 25 to 40 in good health.

The V call is TRBV2, the J call TRBJ2-3, with 9 bases that match TRBD2. CDR1 and CDR2 (germline): SNHLY, FYNNEI. V lost 6 bases, J lost 4 bases, and 11 bases stayed unmatched. The CDR3 is made up of 16 amino acids. The CDR3 is CASRGVVAGDSDTQYF. The CDR3 DNA sequence: TGTGCCAGCAGGGGTGTGGTAGCGGGAGACTCAGATACGCAGTATTTT.

V gene TRBV7-2 combines with J gene TRBJ2-1; D remains ambiguous. The CDR3 is 12 residues long. The ends were cut back, 6 bases at V and 4 bases at J, with 7 bases in the middle. The germline CDR1 and CDR2 sequences are SGHTA and FQGNSA. The CDR3 DNA sequence: TGTGCCAGCAGTCCTTCTTACAATGAGCAGTTCTTC. Translation: CASSPSYNEQFF.

V usage is TRBV19 and J usage is TRBJ2-4, with 10 bases fitting TRBD1. The CDR3 is 17 residues long. CDR1 is LNHDA and CDR2 is SQIVND in the germline V gene (reference sequence). The J segment lost 2 bases and the V segment lost 5 bases, leaving 9 bases of the junction unmatched. The DNA for the CDR3 is TGTGCCAGTAGTCCTCCCGAGGGACAGGGGACCAAAAACATTCAGTACTTC. Translation: CASSPPEGQGTKNIQYF.

This clone was observed a single time. This sequence joins TRBV9 and TRBJ2-3; a possible D gene is TRBD2 (5 bases). The CDR3 covers 14 residues. V lost 5 bases and J lost 2, with 12 bases in between. The germline gives CDR1 SGDLS, CDR2 YYNGEE. The DNA of the CDR3 is TGTGCCAGCAGTGCGAGCGGCTCCACAGATACGCAGTATTTT. It codes for CASSASGSTDTQYF. The full variable domain, in which reference TRBV9 and TRBJ2-3 provide the parts outside the CDR3, is DSGVTQTPKHLITATGQRVTLRCSPRSGDLSVYWYQQSLDQGLQFLIQYYNGEERAKGNILERFSAQQFPDLHSELNLSSLELGDSALYFCASSASGSTDTQYFGPGTRLTVL.

The chain carries TRBV29-1 and TRBJ2-1; TRBD2 is a possible D gene (6 bases). The CDR3 is 14 amino acids. V was shortened by 5 bases and J by 7 bases, with 18 bases between the two germline ends. The germline CDR1 and CDR2 sequences are SQVTM and ANQGSEA. CDR3 sequence reads: CSVWSSGGRNEQFF. The CDR3 DNA is TGCAGCGTTTGGAGTAGCGGAGGTCGGAATGAGCAGTTCTTC.

The chain recombines TRBV6-6 with TRBJ2-3; 9 bases are a match to TRBD1. J gave up 5 bases and V 2 bases, and 5 bases lay outside the gene matches. The CDR3 extends over 15 amino acids. CDR1 is MNHNY and CDR2 is SVGAGI in the germline V gene (reference sequence). CDR3 nucleotides: TGTGCCAGCAGTTACCGAGACAGGGGGGGAGATACGCAGTATTTT. Its protein is CASSYRDRGGDTQYF.

The gene calls are TRBV2 and TRBJ2-2; D gene unclear. CDR1 SNHLY and CDR2 FYNNEI come from the germline V gene. The CDR3 runs 14 residues. Trimming stripped 6 bases from V and 0 bases from J, with 8 bases between. The CDR3 DNA reads TGTGCCAGCAGCGAGAATACGAACACCGGGGAGCTGTTTTTT. It is translated as CASSENTNTGELFF.

In its sample, this clone was seen once. The chain combines TRBV7-2 with TRBJ1-1; 9 bases line up with TRBD1. Per the germline V gene, CDR1 is SGHTA and CDR2 is FQGNSA. V gave up 4 bases and J gave up 4 bases; unmatched junction bases: 4. The CDR3 sequence is 14 residues long. CDR3 residues: CASSWGTGPTEAFF. The DNA of the CDR3 is TGTGCCAGCAGCTGGGGGACAGGGCCCACTGAAGCTTTCTTT.

This chain uses TRBV2 with TRBJ2-7; TRBD2 matches at 9 bases. Per the germline V gene, CDR1 is SNHLY and CDR2 is FYNNEI. The CDR3 consists of 15 residues. The junction had 5 bases not matched to a gene; V was cut back by 3 bases and J by 2 bases. The CDR3 coding sequence is TGTGCCAGCAGTGAGGGGCCTAGCGGGGCCTACGAGCAGTACTTC. It encodes CASSEGPSGAYEQYF.

This clone was counted once. The rearrangement uses TRBV5-4 and TRBJ1-2; D remains unclear. V was clipped by 0 bases and J by 8 bases, with 14 bases between them. The CDR3 runs to 14 residues. Germline-derived CDR1 and CDR2 are SGHNT and YYREEE (reference sequence). CDR3 in DNA: TGTGCCAGCAGCTTGGACACAGCCACCATGGGCTACACCTTC. Translating gives CASSLDTATMGYTF.

The chain uses TRBV7-6 and TRBJ2-7; possibly TRBD1 for D (5 bases). CDR3 length: 15 amino acids. Trimming cost V 5 bases and J 4 bases, with 18 bases left between them. Germline values: CDR1 SGHVS, CDR2 FNYEAQ. The CDR3 DNA reads as TGTGCCAGCAGCCAAAGCCAGGGCTGGAAGTACGAGCAGTACTTC. It yields the protein CASSQSQGWKYEQYF.

The chain has TRBV20-1 and TRBJ2-3; no clear D. Germline CDR1 reads DFQATT; CDR2 reads SNEGSKA (reference sequence). This CDR3 is built from 11 residues. Between the trimmed V and J ends, which lost 1 base and 4 bases, there was a span of 3 bases. The CDR3 loop reads CSARAADTQYF. The DNA for the CDR3 is TGCAGTGCTAGAGCGGCAGATACGCAGTATTTT.

The chain is built from TRBV28 and TRBJ1-2; tentatively, D is TRBD1 (6 bases). Germline loops: CDR1 MDHEN, CDR2 SYDVKM. The CDR3 totals 13 residues. Trimming left V 5 bases short and J 4 bases short, with 11 bases between. This chain's CDR3 is CASSNYRAYGYTF. Here the CDR3 DNA reads TGTGCCAGCAGTAACTACAGGGCCTATGGCTACACCTTC.

CDR3 nucleotide sequence: TGTGCCAGCAGTTTAGAACCCCCTAGCGGGGGGGGCACCGGGGAGCTGTTTTTT. It yields the protein CASSLEPPSGGGTGELFF. J is TRBJ2-2 and V is TRBV27, with 12 positions matching TRBD2. The V gene end was trimmed by 2 bases and the J gene end by 4 bases; junction bases not matched to a gene: 8. Germline assignment: CDR1 MNHEY and CDR2 SMNVEV (reference sequence). The CDR3 is 18 amino acids.

The V gene is TRBV5-1, the J gene TRBJ2-1; D possibly corresponds to TRBD2 (6 bases). Germline lookup yields CDR1 SGHRS and CDR2 YFSETQ. CDR3 length equals 14 residues. The V gene lost 3 bases and the J gene lost 4 bases, with 11 bases spanning the gap. Here the CDR3 reads CASSSRDWYNEQFF. The CDR3 region has the DNA TGCGCCAGCAGCTCCCGGGACTGGTACAATGAGCAGTTCTTC.

V usage is TRBV7-9 and J usage is TRBJ2-4; D remains unclear. This CDR3 region has 13 residues. Germline V gene data show CDR1 as SEHNR and CDR2 as FQNEAQ (reference sequence). V lost 1 base, J lost 5 bases, and 6 bases lay in between. The CDR3 nucleotides are TGTGCCAGCAGCTTAGGGAGAGAAAACATTCAGTACTTC. Translating it yields CASSLGRENIQYF.

The gene calls are TRBV25-1 and TRBJ2-3; 11 bases map to TRBD2. Germline V gene sequence: CDR1 MGHDK, CDR2 SYGVNS. CDR3 size: 16 residues. V shed 6 bases, J shed 1 base, and the junction held 6 bases outside the gene matches. In nucleotides, the CDR3 is TGTGCCAGCAGGGTCCTTAGCGGGAGGGGCACAGATACGCAGTATTTT. Translating it yields CASRVLSGRGTDTQYF.

The rearrangement uses TRBV9 and TRBJ2-3; TRBD2 matches at 9 bases. CDR3 size: 14 residues. V trimming: 8 bases; J trimming: 4 bases; junction bases outside the gene matches: 8. CDR1 SGDLS and CDR2 YYNGEE come from the germline V gene. DNA of the CDR3: TGTGCCAGTTCAAAGGGCGGGAGGGCAGATACGCAGTATTTT. Translating gives CASSKGGRADTQYF.

The chain couples TRBV5-4 to TRBJ2-3, with 7 bases identical to TRBD2. CDR1 SGHNT and CDR2 YYREEE come from the germline V gene (reference sequence). This CDR3 has 15 residues. Trimming removed 2 bases from V and 3 bases from J; junction bases left unmatched: 6. Written as DNA, the CDR3 is TGTGCCAGCAGCTTCGGTGGGAGGGGTACAGATACGCAGTATTTT. Its translation is CASSFGGRGTDTQYF.

The J gene is TRBJ1-5, the V gene TRBV5-1, with a tentative D call TRBD1 (5 bases). The CDR3 covers 15 residues. Germline V lookup: CDR1 SGHRS, CDR2 YFSETQ. Trimming took off 4 bases at V and 2 bases at J, with 13 bases between the two ends. CDR3 region: CASSPVGGGNQPQHF. CDR3 sequence (DNA): TGCGCCAGCAGCCCAGTCGGAGGGGGCAATCAGCCCCAGCATTTT.

This clone rates as medium-sized. This chain connects TRBV6-6 to TRBJ2-7; a possible D gene is TRBD2 (7 bases). This CDR3 spans 15 amino acids. V was pared by 0 bases and J by 5 bases, with 14 bases between. CDR1 is MNHNY, CDR2 SVGAGI, per germline (reference sequence). CDR3 in amino acids: CASSYSFEGGDEQYF. The CDR3 nucleotides read TGTGCCAGCAGTTACTCCTTTGAGGGGGGGGACGAGCAGTACTTC.

This sequence joins TRBV28 and TRBJ1-1; D is unresolved. The CDR3 spans 12 residues. V lost 5 bases and J 3 bases, leaving 7 bases between the germline ends. The germline V gene encodes CDR1 MDHEN and CDR2 SYDVKM. CDR3 coding DNA: TGTGCCAGCAGTGAGGTACACACTGAAGCTTTCTTT. Its translation is CASSEVHTEAFF.

This clone has only one observation. The chain uses TRBV6-1 and TRBJ2-2; D possibly corresponds to TRBD2 (7 bases). The CDR3 consists of 17 residues. The ends were cut back, 2 bases at V and 4 bases at J, with 17 bases in the middle. Germline V gene lookup returns CDR1 MNHNS and CDR2 SASEGT. The CDR3 DNA reads TGTGCCAGCAGTGAAAGGGCCGGGGGGCCAAGCACCGGGGAGCTGTTTTTT. As protein: CASSERAGGPSTGELFF.

The rearrangement uses TRBV4-1 and TRBJ2-3; D might be TRBD1 (5 bases). The germline V gene encodes CDR1 MGHRA and CDR2 YSYEKL. V lost 1 base to trimming and J lost 5 bases, with 16 bases between them. There are 16 residues in the CDR3. DNA for the CDR3: TGCGCCAGCAGCCAAGTGGGCAGGGCGATTGGAGATACGCAGTATTTT. This translates into CASSQVGRAIGDTQYF.

This rearrangement joins TRBV28 to TRBJ2-1; 7 nucleotides agree with TRBD2. Germline V gives CDR1 MDHEN, CDR2 SYDVKM. V lost 7 bases, J lost 5 bases, and 5 bases stayed unmatched. This CDR3 has 13 residues. The CDR3 reads CASTGTIHNEQFF. The CDR3 region has the DNA TGTGCCAGCACCGGGACTATCCACAATGAGCAGTTCTTC.

This chain joins TRBV7-9 and TRBJ2-5; a possible D gene is TRBD2 (6 bases). The assigned J gene may be wrong: the sequence end matches TRBJ2-7 better. Germline V lookup: CDR1 SEHNR, CDR2 FQNEAQ (reference sequence). The CDR3 runs 14 residues. The CDR3 spells CASSLETRGDEQYF. CDR3 coding DNA: TGTGCCAGCAGCTTAGAGACTAGAGGAGACGAGCAGTACTTC.

This sequence joins TRBV7-2 and TRBJ2-5, with D maybe TRBD2 (6 bases). V was shortened by 4 bases and J by 2 bases, with 8 bases between the two germline ends. The CDR3 is 13 amino acids. Germline V gene data show CDR1 as SGHTA and CDR2 as FQGNSA. The CDR3 DNA reads TGTGCCAGCAGCTCGGGACTGCAAGAGACCCAGTACTTC. This sequence encodes CASSSGLQETQYF. Full variable domain (outside the CDR3, taken from reference TRBV7-2 and TRBJ2-5): GAGVSQSPSNKVTEKGKDVELRCDPISGHTALYWYRQSLGQGLEFLIYFQGNSAPDKSGLPSDRFSAERTGGSVSTLTIQRTQQEDSAVYLCASSSGLQETQYFGPGTRLLVL.

The CDR3 DNA follows: TGTGCCAGCAGCTTAGTTGAGGGCCCAGGTGTTGAGCAGTTCTTC. Its translation is CASSLVEGPGVEQFF. The rearrangement uses TRBV7-2 and TRBJ2-1; tentative D call: TRBD2 (5 bases). CDR3 size: 15 residues. Germline loops: CDR1 SGHTA, CDR2 FQGNSA. V lost 1 base and J 9 bases, leaving 16 bases between the germline ends.